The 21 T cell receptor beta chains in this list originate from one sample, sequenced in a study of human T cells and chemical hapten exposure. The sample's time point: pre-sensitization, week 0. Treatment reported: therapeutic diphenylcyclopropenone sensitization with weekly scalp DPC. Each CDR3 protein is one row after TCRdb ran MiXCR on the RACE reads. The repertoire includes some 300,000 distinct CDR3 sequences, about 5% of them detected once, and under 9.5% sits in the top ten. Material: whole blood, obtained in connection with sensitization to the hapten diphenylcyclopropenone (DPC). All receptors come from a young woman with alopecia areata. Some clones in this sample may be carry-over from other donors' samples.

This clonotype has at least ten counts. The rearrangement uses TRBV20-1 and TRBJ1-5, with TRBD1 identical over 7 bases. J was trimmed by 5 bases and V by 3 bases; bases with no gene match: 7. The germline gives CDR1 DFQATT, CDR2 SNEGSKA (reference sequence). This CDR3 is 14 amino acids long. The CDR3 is CSASWPGTDQPQHF. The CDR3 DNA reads TGCAGTGCTAGTTGGCCCGGGACAGATCAGCCCCAGCATTTT.

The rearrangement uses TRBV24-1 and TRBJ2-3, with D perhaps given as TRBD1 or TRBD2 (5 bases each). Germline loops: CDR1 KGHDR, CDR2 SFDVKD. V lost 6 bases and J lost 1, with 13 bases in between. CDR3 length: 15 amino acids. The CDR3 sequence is CATSLAGTGTDTQYF. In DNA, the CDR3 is TGTGCCACCAGTCTGGCAGGGACGGGCACAGATACGCAGTATTTT.

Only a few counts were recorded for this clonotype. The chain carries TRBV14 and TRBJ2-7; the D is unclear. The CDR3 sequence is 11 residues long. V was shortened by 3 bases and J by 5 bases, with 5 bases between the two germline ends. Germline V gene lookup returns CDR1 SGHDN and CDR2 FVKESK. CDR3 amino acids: CASSHTHEQYF. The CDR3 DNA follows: TGTGCCAGCAGCCATACCCACGAGCAGTACTTC.

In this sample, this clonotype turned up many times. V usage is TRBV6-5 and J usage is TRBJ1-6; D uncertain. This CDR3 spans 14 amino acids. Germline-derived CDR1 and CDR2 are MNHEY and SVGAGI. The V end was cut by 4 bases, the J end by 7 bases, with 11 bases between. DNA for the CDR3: TGTGCCAGCAGTTCCTCCTGGGTGAATTCACCCCTCCACTTT. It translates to CASSSSWVNSPLHF.

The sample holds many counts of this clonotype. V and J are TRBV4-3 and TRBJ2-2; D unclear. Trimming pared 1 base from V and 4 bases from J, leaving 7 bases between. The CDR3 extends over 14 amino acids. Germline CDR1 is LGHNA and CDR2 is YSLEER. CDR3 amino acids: CASSQGEGTGELFF. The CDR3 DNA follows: TGCGCCAGCAGCCAAGGTGAAGGCACCGGGGAGCTGTTTTTT.

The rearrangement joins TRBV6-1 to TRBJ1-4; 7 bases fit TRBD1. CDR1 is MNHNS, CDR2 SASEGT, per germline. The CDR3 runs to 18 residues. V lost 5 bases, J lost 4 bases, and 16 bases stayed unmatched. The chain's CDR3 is CASSPIPKDRLFNEKLFF. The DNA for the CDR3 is TGTGCCAGCAGTCCGATACCCAAGGACAGGCTCTTTAATGAAAAACTGTTTTTT.

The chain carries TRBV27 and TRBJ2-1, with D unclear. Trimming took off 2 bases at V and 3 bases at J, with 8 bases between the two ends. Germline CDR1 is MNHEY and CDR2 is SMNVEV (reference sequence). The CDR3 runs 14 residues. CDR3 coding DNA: TGTGCCAGCAGTTTAGCAGAGAGCTACAATGAGCAGTTCTTC. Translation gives CASSLAESYNEQFF.

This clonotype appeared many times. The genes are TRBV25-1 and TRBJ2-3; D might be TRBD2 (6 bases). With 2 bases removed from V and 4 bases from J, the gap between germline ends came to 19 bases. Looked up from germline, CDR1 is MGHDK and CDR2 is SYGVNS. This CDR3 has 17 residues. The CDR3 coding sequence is TGTGCCAGCAGTGAACCCCAGTTGCGGGGAGGCGCAGATACGCAGTATTTT. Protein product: CASSEPQLRGGADTQYF.

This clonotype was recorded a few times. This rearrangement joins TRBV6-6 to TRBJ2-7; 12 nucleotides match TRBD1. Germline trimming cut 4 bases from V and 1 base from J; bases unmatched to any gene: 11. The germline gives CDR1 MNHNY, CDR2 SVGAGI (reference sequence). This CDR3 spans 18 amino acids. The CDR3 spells CASSSSGTGGGRSYEQYF. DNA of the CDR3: TGTGCCAGCAGTTCCTCCGGGACAGGGGGCGGGAGGTCCTACGAGCAGTACTTC.

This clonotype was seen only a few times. The CDR3 DNA is TGTGCCAGTAGAGACTCCGGGGGGAACATTCAGTACTTC. The encoded protein is CASRDSGGNIQYF. The chain has TRBV19 and TRBJ2-4; TRBD2 matches at 7 bases. After removal of 6 bases from V and 7 bases from J, the junction contained 6 bases not matched to a gene. The CDR3 sequence is 13 residues long. The germline V gene has CDR1 LNHDA and CDR2 SQIVND (reference sequence).

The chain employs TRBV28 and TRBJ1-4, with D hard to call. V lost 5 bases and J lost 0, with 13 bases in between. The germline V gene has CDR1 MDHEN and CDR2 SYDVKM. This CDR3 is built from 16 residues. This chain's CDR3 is CASSPQRTATNEKLFF. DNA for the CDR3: TGTGCCAGCAGTCCTCAAAGGACTGCAACTAATGAAAAACTGTTTTTT.

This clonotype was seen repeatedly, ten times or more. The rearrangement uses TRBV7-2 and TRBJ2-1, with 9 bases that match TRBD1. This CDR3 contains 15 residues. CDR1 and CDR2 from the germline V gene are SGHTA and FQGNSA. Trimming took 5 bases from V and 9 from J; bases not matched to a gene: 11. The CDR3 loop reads CASSRAGTGRAEQFF. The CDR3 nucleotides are TGTGCCAGCAGCAGGGCCGGGACAGGGCGTGCTGAGCAGTTCTTC. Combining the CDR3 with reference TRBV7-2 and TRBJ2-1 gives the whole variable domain GAGVSQSPSNKVTEKGKDVELRCDPISGHTALYWYRQSLGQGLEFLIYFQGNSAPDKSGLPSDRFSAERTGGSVSTLTIQRTQQEDSAVYLCASSRAGTGRAEQFFGPGTRLTVL.

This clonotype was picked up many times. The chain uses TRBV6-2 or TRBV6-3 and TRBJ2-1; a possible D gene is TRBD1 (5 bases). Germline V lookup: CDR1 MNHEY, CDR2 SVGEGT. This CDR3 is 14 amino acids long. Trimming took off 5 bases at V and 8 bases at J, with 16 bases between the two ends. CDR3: CASSPPDSSDEQFF. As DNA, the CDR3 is TGTGCCAGCAGTCCACCAGACAGTTCGGATGAGCAGTTCTTC.

CDR3 residues: CASSRNFGQGQETQYF. CDR3 nucleotide sequence: TGTGCCAGCAGCCGAAACTTCGGACAGGGCCAAGAGACCCAGTACTTC. The chain recombines TRBV7-2 with TRBJ2-5; 8 bases align to TRBD1. V was pared by 5 bases and J by 1 base, with 9 bases of the junction left unmatched. In germline, CDR1 is SGHTA, CDR2 FQGNSA. CDR3 length: 16 amino acids.

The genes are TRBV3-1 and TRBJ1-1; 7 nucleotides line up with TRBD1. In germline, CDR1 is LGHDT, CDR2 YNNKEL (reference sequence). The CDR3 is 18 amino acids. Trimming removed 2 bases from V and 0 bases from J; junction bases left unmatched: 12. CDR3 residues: CASSQYPPRTGLNTEAFF. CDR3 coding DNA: TGTGCCAGCAGCCAATATCCTCCCCGGACAGGTCTGAACACTGAAGCTTTCTTT.

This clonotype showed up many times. Written as DNA, the CDR3 is TGTGCCAGCTCACCACCGGGGGAGACCTACGAGCAGTACTTC. This sequence encodes CASSPPGETYEQYF. V is TRBV18 and J is TRBJ2-7, with D perhaps being TRBD1 or TRBD2 (5 bases each). The CDR3 spans 14 residues. The V end was cut by 0 bases, the J end by 2 bases, with 8 bases between. Per germline, CDR1 KGHSH and CDR2 LQKENI.

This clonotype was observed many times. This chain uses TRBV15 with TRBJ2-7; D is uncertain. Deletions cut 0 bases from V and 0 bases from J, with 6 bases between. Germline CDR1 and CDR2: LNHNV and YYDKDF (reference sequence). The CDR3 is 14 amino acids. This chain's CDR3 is CATSREEDSYEQYF. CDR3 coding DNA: TGTGCCACCAGCAGAGAAGAGGACTCCTACGAGCAGTACTTC.

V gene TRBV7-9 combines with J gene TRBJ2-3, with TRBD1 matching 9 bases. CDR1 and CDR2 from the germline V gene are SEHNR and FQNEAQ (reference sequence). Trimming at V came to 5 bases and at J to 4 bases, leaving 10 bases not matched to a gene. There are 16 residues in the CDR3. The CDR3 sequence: CASSTGQGRGADTQYF. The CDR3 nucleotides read TGTGCCAGCAGCACCGGACAGGGGAGGGGAGCAGATACGCAGTATTTT.

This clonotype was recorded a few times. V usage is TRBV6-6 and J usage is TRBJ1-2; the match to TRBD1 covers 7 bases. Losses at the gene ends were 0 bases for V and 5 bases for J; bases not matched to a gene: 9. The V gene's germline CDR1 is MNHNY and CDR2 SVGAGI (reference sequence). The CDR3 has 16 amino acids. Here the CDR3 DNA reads TGTGCCAGCAGTTACTCACCGGACAGGCCAACATATGGCTACACCTTC. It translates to CASSYSPDRPTYGYTF.

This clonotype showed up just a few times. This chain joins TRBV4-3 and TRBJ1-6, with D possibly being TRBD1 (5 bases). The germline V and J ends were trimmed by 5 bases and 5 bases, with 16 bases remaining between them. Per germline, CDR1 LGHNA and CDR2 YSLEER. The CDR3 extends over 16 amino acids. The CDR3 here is CASSRLLGENNSPLHF. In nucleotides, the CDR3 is TGCGCCAGCAGCAGATTGCTGGGGGAGAATAATTCACCCCTCCACTTT.

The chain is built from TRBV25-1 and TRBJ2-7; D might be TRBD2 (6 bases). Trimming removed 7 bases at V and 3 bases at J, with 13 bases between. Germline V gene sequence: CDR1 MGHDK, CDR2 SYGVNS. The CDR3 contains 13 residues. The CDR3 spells CASTGLGGYEQYF. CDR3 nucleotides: TGTGCCAGCACCGGGTTGGGGGGCTACGAGCAGTACTTC.